This is a list of T cell receptor beta chains from one sample in a study of cytomegalovirus exposure and HLA in healthy donors. Measured with immunoSEQ multiplex PCR; TCRdb has only the in-frame clones, and not every one. The sample yields about 130,000 clones, 77% seen once. Sequenced sample: PBMCs. These receptors came from a male donor in good health and CMV-seropositive. Both conserved end residues are part of each CDR3. The order of the fields is D gene, clone size, V gene, J gene, CDR3 protein, CDR3 DNA. The D gene is left open where the match is weak. A row's size may be missing; if present it is once, few, many or a size class.

D gene: .; clone size: .; V gene: TRBV15; J gene: TRBJ2-7; CDR3 protein: CATSRDTGSYEQYF; CDR3 DNA: TGTGCCACCAGCAGAGATACAGGATCCTACGAGCAGTACTTC
D gene: TRBD2; clone size: few; V gene: TRBV5-1; J gene: TRBJ2-2; CDR3 protein: CASSSGGHTGELFF; CDR3 DNA: TGCGCCAGCAGCTCGGGGGGGCACACCGGGGAGCTGTTTTTT
D gene: TRBD2; clone size: few; V gene: TRBV6-5; J gene: TRBJ2-2; CDR3 protein: CASSYYGLAGGELFF; CDR3 DNA: TGTGCCAGCAGTTATTACGGACTAGCGGGCGGGGAGCTGTTTTTT
D gene: .; clone size: .; V gene: TRBV19; J gene: TRBJ2-2; CDR3 protein: CASRRQANTGELFF; CDR3 DNA: TGTGCCAGTAGGAGACAGGCGAACACCGGGGAGCTGTTTTTT
D gene: TRBD2; clone size: once; V gene: TRBV18; J gene: TRBJ2-5; CDR3 protein: CASSPFERGGGETQYF; CDR3 DNA: TGTGCCAGCTCACCCTTCGAGCGGGGAGGAGGAGAGACCCAGTACTTC
D gene: TRBD1; clone size: .; V gene: TRBV9; J gene: TRBJ1-5; CDR3 protein: CASSVGQGIQPQHF; CDR3 DNA: TGTGCCAGCAGCGTAGGACAGGGTATACAGCCCCAGCATTTT
D gene: .; clone size: .; V gene: TRBV28; J gene: TRBJ2-1; CDR3 protein: CASSYPGDGYNEQFF; CDR3 DNA: TGTGCCAGCAGCTACCCGGGGGACGGATACAATGAGCAGTTCTTC
D gene: TRBD1; clone size: .; V gene: TRBV6-5; J gene: TRBJ1-2; CDR3 protein: CASSSRDRGLGYTF; CDR3 DNA: TGTGCCAGCAGTTCCCGGGACAGGGGGCTTGGCTACACCTTC
D gene: .; clone size: .; V gene: TRBV19; J gene: TRBJ1-5; CDR3 protein: CASKGGGPNQPQHF; CDR3 DNA: TGTGCCAGTAAAGGTGGAGGGCCGAATCAGCCCCAGCATTTT
D gene: TRBD2; clone size: .; V gene: TRBV7-9; J gene: TRBJ2-7; CDR3 protein: CSSSTHGEGLNEQYF; CDR3 DNA: TGTTCCAGCAGCACCCATGGGGAGGGCCTAAACGAGCAGTACTTC
D gene: .; clone size: .; V gene: TRBV27; J gene: TRBJ1-5; CDR3 protein: CASSLLLGPNQPQHF; CDR3 DNA: TGTGCCAGCAGCTTACTCTTGGGGCCCAATCAGCCCCAGCATTTT